This T cell receptor (beta chain) stems from a study of T cell responses to AZD1222 COVID-19 vaccine. Researchers grouped second doses given at about 4 or about 12 weeks into one pool. TCRdb's table, derived via immunoSEQ multiplex PCR, lists solely in-frame clones and lacks some. The sample consists of under 85,000 clones, 75% to 95% of them appearing once. The ends were cut back, 5 bases at V and 0 bases at J, with 7 bases in the middle. This CDR3 is built from 13 residues. Germline V gives CDR1 SGHAT, CDR2 FQNNGV. Comments on this clone: What it binds is not known.

General study findings and limits: Mapped onto spike, vaccine-associated CD4 TCRs spanned it and were dominant at 160-218 and 743-854.

V is TRBV11-2 and J is TRBJ1-2; D gene unclear. This sample comprised peripheral blood, obtained 28 days after the second AZD1222 dose. This clonotype originated in an adult who received the AZD1222 COVID-19 vaccine. Here the CDR3 reads CASSPVTNYGYTF. DNA of the CDR3: TGTGCCAGCAGCCCCGTTACTAACTATGGCTACACCTTC.